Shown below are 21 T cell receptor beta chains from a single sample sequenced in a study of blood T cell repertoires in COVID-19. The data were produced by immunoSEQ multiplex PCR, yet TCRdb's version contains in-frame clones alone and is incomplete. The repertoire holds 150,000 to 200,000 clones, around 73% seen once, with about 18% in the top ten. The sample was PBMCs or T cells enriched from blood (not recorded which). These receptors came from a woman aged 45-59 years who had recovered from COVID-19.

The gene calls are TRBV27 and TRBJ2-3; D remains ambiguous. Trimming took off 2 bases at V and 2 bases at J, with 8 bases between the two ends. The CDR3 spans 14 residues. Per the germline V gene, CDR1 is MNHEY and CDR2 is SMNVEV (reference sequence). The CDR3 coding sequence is TGTGCCAGCAGTTTAACATCGTACACAGATACGCAGTATTTT. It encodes CASSLTSYTDTQYF.

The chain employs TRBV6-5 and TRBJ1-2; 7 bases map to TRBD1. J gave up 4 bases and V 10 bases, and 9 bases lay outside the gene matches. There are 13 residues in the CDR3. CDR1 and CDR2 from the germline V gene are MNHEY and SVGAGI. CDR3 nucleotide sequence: TGTGCCACCAGGGACAGACTTATCTATGGCTACACCTTC. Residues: CATRDRLIYGYTF.

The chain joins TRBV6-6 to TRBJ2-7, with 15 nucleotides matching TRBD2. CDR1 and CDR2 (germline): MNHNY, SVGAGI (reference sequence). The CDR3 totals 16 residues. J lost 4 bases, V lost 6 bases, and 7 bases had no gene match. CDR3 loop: CASRGTSGRSQYEQYF. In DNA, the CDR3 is TGTGCCAGCAGGGGGACTAGCGGGAGGAGTCAGTACGAGCAGTACTTC.

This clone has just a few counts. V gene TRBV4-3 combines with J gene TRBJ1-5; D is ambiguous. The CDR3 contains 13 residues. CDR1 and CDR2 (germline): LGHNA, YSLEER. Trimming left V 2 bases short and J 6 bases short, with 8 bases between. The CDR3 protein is CASSQFRGQPQHF. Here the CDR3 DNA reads TGCGCCAGCAGCCAATTCCGAGGTCAGCCCCAGCATTTT.

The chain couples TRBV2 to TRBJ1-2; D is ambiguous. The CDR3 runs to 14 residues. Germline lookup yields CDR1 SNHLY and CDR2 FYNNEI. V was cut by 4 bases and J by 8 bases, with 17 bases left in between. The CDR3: CASSVAAYLMGYTF. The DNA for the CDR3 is TGTGCCAGCAGTGTGGCGGCCTACCTGATGGGCTACACCTTC.

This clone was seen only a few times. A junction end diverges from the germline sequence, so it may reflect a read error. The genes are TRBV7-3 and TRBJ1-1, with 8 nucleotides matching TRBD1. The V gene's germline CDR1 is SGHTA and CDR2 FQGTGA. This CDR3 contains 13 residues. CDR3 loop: CASSITGGTEAFF. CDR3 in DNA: TGTGCCAGCAGCATAACAGGGGGAACTGAAGCTTTCTTT.

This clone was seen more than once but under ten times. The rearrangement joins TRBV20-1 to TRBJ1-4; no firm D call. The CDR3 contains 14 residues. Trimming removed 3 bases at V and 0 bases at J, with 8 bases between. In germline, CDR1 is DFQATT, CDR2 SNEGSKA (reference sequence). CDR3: CSASSGSTNEKLFF. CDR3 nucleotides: TGCAGTGCTAGTAGCGGTTCAACTAATGAAAAACTGTTTTTT.

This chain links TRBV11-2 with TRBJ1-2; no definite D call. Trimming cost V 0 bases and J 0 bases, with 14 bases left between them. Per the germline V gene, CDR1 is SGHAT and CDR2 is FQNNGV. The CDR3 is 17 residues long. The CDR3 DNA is TGTGCCAGCAGCTTAGATCGATGGGAGGGTGCTAACTATGGCTACACCTTC. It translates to CASSLDRWEGANYGYTF.

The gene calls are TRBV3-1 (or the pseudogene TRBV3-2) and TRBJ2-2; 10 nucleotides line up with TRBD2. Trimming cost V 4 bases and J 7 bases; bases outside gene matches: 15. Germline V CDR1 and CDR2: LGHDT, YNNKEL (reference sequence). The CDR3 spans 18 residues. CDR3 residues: CASSPYMGSGRDIGELFF. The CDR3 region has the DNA TGTGCCAGCAGCCCCTACATGGGGAGCGGGAGGGATATCGGGGAGCTGTTTTTT.

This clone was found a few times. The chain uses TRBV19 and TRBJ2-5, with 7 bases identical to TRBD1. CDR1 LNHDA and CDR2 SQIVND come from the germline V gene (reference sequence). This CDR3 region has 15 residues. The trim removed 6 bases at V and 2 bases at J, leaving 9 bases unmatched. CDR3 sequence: CASSTHRGNQETQYF. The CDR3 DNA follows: TGTGCCAGTAGCACTCACAGGGGCAATCAAGAGACCCAGTACTTC.

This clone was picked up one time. For the CDR3, the DNA is TGTGCCAGCAGTTTTTCCTCAGTGTTAGGTAGCGGGAGTATCGAGCAGTACTTC. This gives the protein CASSFSSVLGSGSIEQYF. V gene TRBV28 combines with J gene TRBJ2-7; 9 bases match TRBD2. CDR3 length: 18 residues. V was clipped by 3 bases and J by 6 bases; unmatched bases: 18. CDR1 and CDR2 (germline): MDHEN, SYDVKM.

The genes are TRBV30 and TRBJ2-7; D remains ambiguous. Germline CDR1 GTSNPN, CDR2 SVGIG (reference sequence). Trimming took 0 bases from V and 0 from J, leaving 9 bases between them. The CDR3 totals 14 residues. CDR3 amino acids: CAWSVWPRSYEQYF. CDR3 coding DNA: TGTGCCTGGAGTGTCTGGCCACGCTCCTACGAGCAGTACTTC.

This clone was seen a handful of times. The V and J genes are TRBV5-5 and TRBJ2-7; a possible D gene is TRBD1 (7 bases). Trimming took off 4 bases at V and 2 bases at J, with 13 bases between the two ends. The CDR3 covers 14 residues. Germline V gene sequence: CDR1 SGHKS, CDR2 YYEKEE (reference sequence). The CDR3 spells CASSQAGTAYEQYF. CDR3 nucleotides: TGTGCCAGCAGCCAGGCGGGGACAGCCTACGAGCAGTACTTC.

The CDR3 is CASGQIASYEQYF. For the CDR3, the DNA is TGCGCCAGCGGGCAGATAGCGAGTTACGAGCAGTACTTC. V gene TRBV5-1 combines with J gene TRBJ2-7; D is possibly TRBD2 (5 bases). CDR3 length: 13 amino acids. Germline-derived CDR1 and CDR2 are SGHRS and YFSETQ. V lost 7 bases to trimming and J lost 4 bases, with 15 bases between them.

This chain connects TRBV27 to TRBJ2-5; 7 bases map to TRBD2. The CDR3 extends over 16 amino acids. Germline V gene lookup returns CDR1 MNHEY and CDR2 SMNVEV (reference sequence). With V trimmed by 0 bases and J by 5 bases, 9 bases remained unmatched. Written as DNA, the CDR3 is TGTGCCAGCAGTTTATCGATAGGCGGGAGCTTGGAGACCCAGTACTTC. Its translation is CASSLSIGGSLETQYF.

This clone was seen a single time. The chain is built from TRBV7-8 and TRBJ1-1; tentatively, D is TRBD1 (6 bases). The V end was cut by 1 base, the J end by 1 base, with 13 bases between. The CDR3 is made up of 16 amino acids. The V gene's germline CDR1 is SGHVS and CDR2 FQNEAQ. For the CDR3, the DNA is TGTGCCAGCAGCTTAGATCGGAACAGGGAGAACACTGAAGCTTTCTTT. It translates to CASSLDRNRENTEAFF. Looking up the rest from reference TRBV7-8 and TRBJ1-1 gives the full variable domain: GAGVSQSPRYKVAKRGQDVALRCDPISGHVSLFWYQQALGQGPEFLTYFQNEAQLDKSGLPSDRFFAERPEGSVSTLKIQRTQQEDSAVYLCASSLDRNRENTEAFFGQGTRLTVV.

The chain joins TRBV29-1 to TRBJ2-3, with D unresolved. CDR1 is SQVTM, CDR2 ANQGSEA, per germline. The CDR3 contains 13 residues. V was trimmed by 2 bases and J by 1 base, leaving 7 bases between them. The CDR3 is CSVEWQGTDTQYF. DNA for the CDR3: TGCAGCGTTGAATGGCAGGGCACAGATACGCAGTATTTT.

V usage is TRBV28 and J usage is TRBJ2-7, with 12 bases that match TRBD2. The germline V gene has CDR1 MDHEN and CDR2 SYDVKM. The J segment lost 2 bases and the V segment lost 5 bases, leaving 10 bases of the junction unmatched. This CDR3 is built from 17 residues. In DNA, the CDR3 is TGTGCCAGCAGTCCGCAGACCTCTAGCGGGAGGGCCTACGAGCAGTACTTC. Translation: CASSPQTSSGRAYEQYF.

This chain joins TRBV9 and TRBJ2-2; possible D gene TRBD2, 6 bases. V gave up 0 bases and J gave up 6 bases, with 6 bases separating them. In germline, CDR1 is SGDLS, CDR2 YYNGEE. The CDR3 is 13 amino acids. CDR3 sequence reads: CASSVGGAGELFF. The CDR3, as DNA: TGTGCCAGCAGCGTAGGCGGGGCCGGGGAGCTGTTTTTT.

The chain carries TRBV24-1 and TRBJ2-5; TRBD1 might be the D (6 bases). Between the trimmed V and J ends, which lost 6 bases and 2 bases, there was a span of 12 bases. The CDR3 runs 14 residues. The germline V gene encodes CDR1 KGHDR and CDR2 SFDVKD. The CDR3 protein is CATSTGHPQETQYF. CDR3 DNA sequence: TGTGCCACCAGTACGGGACACCCGCAAGAGACCCAGTACTTC.

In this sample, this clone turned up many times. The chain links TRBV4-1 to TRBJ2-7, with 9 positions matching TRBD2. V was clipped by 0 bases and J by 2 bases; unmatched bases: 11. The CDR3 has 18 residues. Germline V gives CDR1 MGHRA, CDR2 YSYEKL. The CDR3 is CASSQESSLAGGPYEQYF. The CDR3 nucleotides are TGCGCCAGCAGCCAAGAAAGTAGTCTGGCGGGAGGGCCCTACGAGCAGTACTTC.